The clone carrying this TCR beta chain was detected ten times or more. TCRdb re-called the 5' RACE reads through MiXCR, storing one row per CDR3 protein. The sample yields almost 85,000 distinct CDR3 sequences, about an eighth seen once. The sample belongs to a study of early T cells in non-severe SARS-CoV-2 infection. The receptor's source is an adult who was a healthcare worker with PCR-confirmed SARS-CoV-2 infection or an uninfected control (not recorded which). Sequences were obtained from whole blood.

The CDR3 nucleotides read TGTGCCAGCAGCTTAGTACAGGGGTCAACCTACGAGCAGTACTTC. It codes for CASSLVQGSTYEQYF. V gene TRBV11-2 combines with J gene TRBJ2-7, with 7 bases that match TRBD1. V shed 1 base and J 2 bases; nucleotides not matched to a gene: 5. Germline values: CDR1 SGHAT, CDR2 FQNNGV. The CDR3 has 15 amino acids.